The clone carrying this T cell receptor (beta chain) occurred a few times. This entry comes from a study of post-analysis software for immune sequencing data. Incorporated into the TCR beta cDNA libraries were unique molecular identifiers, which served to reduce PCR and sequencing biases. Using its own MiXCR run on the PCR reads, TCRdb lists one record per CDR3 protein. The repertoire holds approximately 730,000 distinct CDR3 sequences, with around 27% as singletons. The specimen sequenced was blood. This TCR derives from a girl aged 10 to 17 with multiple sclerosis.

The CDR3 nucleotides are TGTGCCAGTAGTATCACAGGGGAAGGTTCACCCCTCCACTTT. Its translation: CASSITGEGSPLHF. This chain links TRBV19 with TRBJ1-6, with 7 nucleotides matching TRBD1. J lost 9 bases, V lost 3 bases, and 5 bases had no gene match. Germline CDR1 is LNHDA and CDR2 is SQIVND (reference sequence). This CDR3 has 14 residues.